Listed here are 24 T cell receptor beta chains from one sample, sequenced in a study of T cell responses to AZD1222 COVID-19 vaccine. Produced via immunoSEQ multiplex PCR; TCRdb's table is partial and in-frame only. The sample holds 75,000 to 100,000 clones; over 75% are singletons and the top ten take less than 3.5%. Sequencing used peripheral blood, obtained on day 0 of AZD1222 vaccination. These receptors all stem from an adult in good health.

The rearrangement joins TRBV19 to TRBJ1-2; tentatively, D is TRBD1 (5 bases). With 5 bases removed from V and 3 bases from J, the gap between germline ends came to 16 bases. The CDR3 is 15 amino acids. The germline V gene encodes CDR1 LNHDA and CDR2 SQIVND (reference sequence). The CDR3 loop is CASSASLEGYYGYTF. In DNA form, the CDR3 reads TGTGCCAGTAGTGCCTCCCTCGAGGGGTACTATGGCTACACCTTC.

This chain connects TRBV29-1 to TRBJ2-5; TRBD2 matches at 10 bases. J was trimmed by 5 bases and V by 2 bases; bases with no gene match: 14. The CDR3 loop spans 17 amino acids. Germline loops: CDR1 SQVTM, CDR2 ANQGSEA. CDR3 residues: CSVEMGGLAGVWETQYF. The DNA of the CDR3 is TGCAGCGTTGAAATGGGGGGGCTAGCGGGAGTCTGGGAGACCCAGTACTTC.

DNA of the CDR3: TGTGCCAGCAGCCAAGTTCAGCTCAATCAGCCCCAGCATTTT. Protein product: CASSQVQLNQPQHF. The J gene is TRBJ1-5, the V gene TRBV4-2; D is unclear. The CDR3 runs 14 residues. The germline V gene encodes CDR1 LGHNA and CDR2 YNFKEQ. The V and J ends lost 1 base and 3 bases respectively, with 7 bases between them.

V is TRBV27 and J is TRBJ2-4; TRBD1 aligns across 10 bases. Germline V gene lookup returns CDR1 MNHEY and CDR2 SMNVEV (reference sequence). The trim removed 6 bases at V and 0 bases at J, leaving 5 bases unmatched. The CDR3 is 16 residues long. CDR3 nucleotide sequence: TGTGCCAGCAGCTATGGGACAGGGGAAGCCAAAAACATTCAGTACTTC. Its translation is CASSYGTGEAKNIQYF.

A single count supports this clone. The J gene is TRBJ1-2, the V gene TRBV30; tentative D call: TRBD1 (6 bases). CDR1 is GTSNPN and CDR2 is SVGIG in the germline V gene (reference sequence). CDR3 length: 12 residues. V lost 0 bases and J 4 bases, leaving 6 bases between the germline ends. The CDR3 sequence is CAWSVGGYGYTF. The CDR3 DNA reads as TGTGCCTGGAGTGTAGGGGGCTATGGCTACACCTTC.

This chain links TRBV3-1 (or the pseudogene TRBV3-2) with TRBJ2-5; tentative D call: TRBD2 (6 bases). There are 15 residues in the CDR3. Germline CDR1 reads LGHDT; CDR2 reads YNNKEL (reference sequence). V gave up 3 bases and J gave up 2 bases, with 13 bases separating them. The CDR3 DNA reads TGTGCCAGCAGCCATCGCGGGACGCAGCAAGAGACCCAGTACTTC. Translated, it gives CASSHRGTQQETQYF.

V gene TRBV9 combines with J gene TRBJ2-3; D not certain. CDR1 is SGDLS, CDR2 YYNGEE, per germline. Trimming shortened V by 3 bases and J by 6 bases, and 5 bases separated the two germline ends. The CDR3 has 11 amino acids. This CDR3 reads CASSDRDTQYF. The DNA of the CDR3 is TGTGCCAGCAGCGATCGGGATACGCAGTATTTT.

The rearrangement uses TRBV4-2 and TRBJ2-2; TRBD2 might be the D (6 bases). Germline V gene lookup returns CDR1 LGHNA and CDR2 YNFKEQ. Trimming stripped 3 bases from V and 5 bases from J, with 13 bases between. The CDR3 extends over 15 amino acids. The CDR3, as DNA: TGTGCCAGCAGCCAGCTTGGGGCGGGGACCGGGGAGCTGTTTTTT. Its translation is CASSQLGAGTGELFF.

V usage is TRBV28 and J usage is TRBJ2-7, with 11 bases aligning to TRBD1. V shed 2 bases and J 7 bases; nucleotides not matched to a gene: 16. CDR3 size: 18 residues. Looked up from germline, CDR1 is MDHEN and CDR2 is SYDVKM. The DNA for the CDR3 is TGTGCCAGCAGTTTACCATTCGGGGCGGGGACAGGGGGTGGAGAGCAGTACTTC. As protein: CASSLPFGAGTGGGEQYF.

V is TRBV6-7 and J is TRBJ2-7; TRBD1 aligns across 7 bases. TRBV6-7 is filed as an ORF, its function uncertain. This CDR3 contains 17 residues. J lost 0 bases, V lost 2 bases, and 10 bases had no gene match. The DNA of the CDR3 is TGTGCCAGCAGTTACGCGTTCCGGGACAGCTACTCCTACGAGCAGTACTTC. Encoded protein: CASSYAFRDSYSYEQYF.

The gene calls are TRBV12-3 or TRBV12-4 and TRBJ2-3; D is possibly TRBD2 (5 bases). V lost 5 bases, J lost 7 bases, and 10 bases lay in between. This CDR3 has 12 amino acids. The CDR3 DNA follows: TGTGCCAGCAGTATCACTAGGAATACGCAGTATTTT. Translated: CASSITRNTQYF.

This chain links TRBV29-1 with TRBJ2-5; TRBD2 might be the D (6 bases). Germline V lookup: CDR1 SQVTM, CDR2 ANQGSEA. V was pared by 2 bases and J by 5 bases, with 12 bases between. The CDR3 covers 13 residues. The CDR3 DNA reads TGCAGCGTTGAACCCGTGAGCGGGGAGACCCAGTACTTC. Translated, it gives CSVEPVSGETQYF.

This clone was seen more than once but under ten times. The CDR3 region has the DNA TGTGCCAGCAACCCCGGGACAGGGGGCGATAAACTGTTTTTT. Protein sequence: CASNPGTGGDKLFF. V gene TRBV6-5 combines with J gene TRBJ1-4; 12 positions match TRBD1. CDR3 size: 14 residues. CDR1 is MNHEY and CDR2 is SVGAGI in the germline V gene. J was trimmed by 11 bases and V by 7 bases; bases with no gene match: 8.

The chain couples TRBV2 to TRBJ1-6, with TRBD1 matching 7 bases. The CDR3 spans 14 residues. CDR1 SNHLY and CDR2 FYNNEI come from the germline V gene. V was clipped by 4 bases and J by 8 bases; unmatched bases: 5. CDR3 in amino acids: CASSGLTGDSPLHF. CDR3 coding DNA: TGTGCCAGCAGTGGGCTTACAGGGGATTCACCCCTCCACTTT.

This clone was seen a few times. J is TRBJ2-1 and V is TRBV4-2; 9 nucleotides align to TRBD2. CDR3 size: 16 residues. Germline V gene sequence: CDR1 LGHNA, CDR2 YNFKEQ. V lost 4 bases, J lost 1 base, and 5 bases stayed unmatched. CDR3 sequence reads: CASSRRSGRSYNEQFF. The CDR3 DNA follows: TGTGCCAGCAGCCGACGCAGCGGGAGGTCCTACAATGAGCAGTTCTTC.

V is TRBV5-1 and J is TRBJ2-1; 10 nucleotides align to TRBD2. The trim removed 4 bases at V and 8 bases at J, leaving 12 bases unmatched. The CDR3 totals 16 residues. Germline CDR1 reads SGHRS; CDR2 reads YFSETQ. CDR3 residues: CASSLLAGVDWYEQFF. The CDR3, as DNA: TGCGCCAGCAGCCTCCTAGCGGGAGTGGACTGGTATGAGCAGTTCTTC.

The chain uses TRBV28 and TRBJ1-1; 7 bases align to TRBD1. The V gene's germline CDR1 is MDHEN and CDR2 SYDVKM. The trim removed 0 bases at V and 1 base at J, leaving 5 bases unmatched. The CDR3 extends over 16 amino acids. This CDR3 is CASSLWSGGTNTEAFF. CDR3 DNA sequence: TGTGCCAGCAGTTTATGGTCAGGGGGAACGAACACTGAAGCTTTCTTT.

The table lists this clone with a count of one. V and J are TRBV6-5 and TRBJ1-1; TRBD1 might be the D (5 bases). V lost 10 bases and J lost 0, with 12 bases in between. This CDR3 region has 13 residues. CDR1 and CDR2 (germline): MNHEY, SVGAGI. CDR3 sequence: CANPQAMNTEAFF. The CDR3 DNA follows: TGTGCCAACCCACAGGCTATGAACACTGAAGCTTTCTTT.

V gene TRBV7-2 combines with J gene TRBJ2-7; TRBD1 agrees at 7 bases. CDR3 length: 16 residues. Germline CDR1 and CDR2: SGHTA and FQGNSA. Trimming removed 5 bases from V and 2 bases from J; junction bases left unmatched: 12. The CDR3 nucleotides read TGTGCCAGCAGCACAAACTACAGGGGAGAGACCTACGAGCAGTACTTC. This encodes CASSTNYRGETYEQYF.

The CDR3 sequence is CASSIAPGVRQPQHF. The CDR3 region has the DNA TGTGCCAGTAGTATAGCTCCAGGAGTGCGTCAGCCCCAGCATTTT. This sequence joins TRBV19 and TRBJ1-5; D is ambiguous. Trimming removed 1 base from V and 6 bases from J, with 13 bases in between. Per germline, CDR1 LNHDA and CDR2 SQIVND (reference sequence). This CDR3 has 15 amino acids.

This rearrangement joins TRBV6-1 to TRBJ1-6, with 8 bases identical to TRBD1. CDR1 and CDR2 from the germline V gene are MNHNS and SASEGT. After removal of 3 bases from V and 5 bases from J, the junction contained 3 bases not matched to a gene. The CDR3 sequence is 15 residues long. The CDR3 DNA reads TGTGCCAGCAGTGAGCGGACAGGGAATAATTCACCCCTCCACTTT. This gives the protein CASSERTGNNSPLHF.

This sequence joins TRBV27 and TRBJ2-5; the match to TRBD2 covers 7 bases. Germline CDR1 is MNHEY and CDR2 is SMNVEV (reference sequence). Unmatched junction bases numbered 11, after V lost 6 bases and J lost 1 base. The length of the CDR3 is 16 residues. The CDR3 DNA is TGTGCCAGCAGCCCCGGGACTACCGAAATCCAAGAGACCCAGTACTTC. Protein: CASSPGTTEIQETQYF.

Only a few counts were recorded for this clone. V gene TRBV7-2 combines with J gene TRBJ1-2; D not resolved. Deletions cut 5 bases from V and 8 bases from J, with 18 bases between. The CDR3 sequence is 14 residues long. CDR1 and CDR2 (germline): SGHTA, FQGNSA. CDR3 DNA sequence: TGTGCCAGCAGCCCTAAACTTCCCGGAAGAGGCTACACCTTC. It specifies CASSPKLPGRGYTF.

This clone occurred a few times. The rearrangement links TRBV11-2 to TRBJ1-5; unclear D gene. This CDR3 spans 15 amino acids. V lost 5 bases and J lost 4, with 15 bases in between. Per the germline V gene, CDR1 is SGHAT and CDR2 is FQNNGV. CDR3 in amino acids: CASSKIGILNQPQHF. CDR3 coding DNA: TGTGCCAGCAGCAAAATAGGCATCTTAAATCAGCCCCAGCATTTT.